Below are 20 T cell receptor beta chains sequenced from a single sample in a study of cytomegalovirus exposure and HLA in healthy donors. The PCR used 60 Vbeta and 13 Jbeta primers. Method: immunoSEQ multiplex PCR; TCRdb's copy keeps in-frame clones and lacks some. The table lists more than 150,000 clones, roughly 84% of them singletons. The specimen sequenced was PBMCs. These receptors all stem from a girl aged 2-9 years in good health and CMV-seropositive.

This clone was detected once. The chain combines TRBV2 with TRBJ2-7; 8 nucleotides match TRBD2. This CDR3 comprises 16 residues. Germline V lookup: CDR1 SNHLY, CDR2 FYNNEI. The V gene end was trimmed by 1 base and the J gene end by 4 bases; junction bases not matched to a gene: 9. This CDR3 reads CASSEVEREFEYEQYF. CDR3 DNA: TGTGCCAGCAGTGAAGTTGAGCGGGAGTTCGAATACGAGCAGTACTTC.

V gene TRBV6-1 combines with J gene TRBJ2-7; D is perhaps TRBD2 (6 bases). V was pared by 10 bases and J by 2 bases, with 12 bases between. CDR1 is MNHNS and CDR2 is SASEGT in the germline V gene. The CDR3 is made up of 12 amino acids. CDR3 protein: CATGGSTYEQYF. The CDR3 bases are TGTGCCACTGGGGGGAGTACCTACGAGCAGTACTTC.

V usage is TRBV2 and J usage is TRBJ2-7, with D possibly matching TRBD2 (6 bases). The CDR3 is 14 residues long. CDR1 and CDR2 from the germline V gene are SNHLY and FYNNEI. V was trimmed by 8 bases and J by 6 bases, leaving 20 bases between them. The CDR3 DNA reads as TGTGCCAGCTCCTGGCGGGGAGCGGCCAGCGAGCAGTACTTC. This sequence encodes CASSWRGAASEQYF.

J is TRBJ2-3 and V is TRBV5-4; a weak D match, TRBD1 (6 bases). This CDR3 contains 14 residues. Germline V gene sequence: CDR1 SGHNT, CDR2 YYREEE (reference sequence). V dropped 3 bases and J dropped 4 bases, with 12 bases sitting between them. The CDR3 loop is CASSSPGAPDTQYF. CDR3 nucleotide sequence: TGTGCCAGCAGCTCCCCAGGGGCCCCAGATACGCAGTATTTT.

The chain recombines TRBV5-1 with TRBJ2-5, with a possible D match to TRBD1 (6 bases). The CDR3 length is 15 residues. Germline V gene sequence: CDR1 SGHRS, CDR2 YFSETQ. The V and J ends lost 4 bases and 1 base respectively, with 14 bases between them. CDR3 DNA sequence: TGCGCCAGCAGCCCCCGGGACACCATCCAAGAGACCCAGTACTTC. This gives the protein CASSPRDTIQETQYF. Variable domain in full (rest from reference TRBV5-1 and TRBJ2-5): KAGVTQTPRYLIKTRGQQVTLSCSPISGHRSVSWYQQTPGQGLQFLFEYFSETQRNKGNFPGRFSGRQFSNSRSEMNVSTLELGDSALYLCASSPRDTIQETQYFGPGTRLLVL.

This chain links TRBV19 with TRBJ2-3, with a weak D call TRBD1 (5 bases). V was shortened by 5 bases and J by 5 bases, with 11 bases between the two germline ends. This CDR3 contains 13 residues. In germline, CDR1 is LNHDA, CDR2 SQIVND (reference sequence). CDR3 loop: CASSLQAVDTQYF. The CDR3 bases are TGTGCCAGTAGTCTACAGGCGGTAGATACGCAGTATTTT. Combining the CDR3 with reference TRBV19 and TRBJ2-3 gives the whole variable domain DGGITQSPKYLFRKEGQNVTLSCEQNLNHDAMYWYRQDPGQGLRLIYYSQIVNDFQKGDIAEGYSVSREKKESFPLTVTSAQKNPTAFYLCASSLQAVDTQYFGPGTRLTVL.

This rearrangement joins TRBV15 to TRBJ1-4; D not certain. V lost 0 bases and J lost 11, with 13 bases in between. Germline CDR1 LNHNV, CDR2 YYDKDF (reference sequence). The CDR3 runs 14 residues. For the CDR3, the DNA is TGTGCCACCAGCAGAGATAACGGTGTTCATAAACTGTTTTTT. Protein: CATSRDNGVHKLFF.

The chain uses TRBV6-1 and TRBJ2-3; a weak D match, TRBD2 (6 bases). This CDR3 has 12 residues. V was pared by 11 bases and J by 5 bases, with 14 bases between. The germline CDR1 and CDR2 sequences are MNHNS and SASEGT. The CDR3: CAGRTMGDTQYF. The CDR3 bases are TGTGCCGGACGGACTATGGGAGATACGCAGTATTTT.

CDR3 DNA sequence: TGTGCCAGCAGTTTAATCAACGAGCAGTACTTC. This codes for CASSLINEQYF. J is TRBJ2-7 and V is TRBV27; D unclear. The CDR3 is 11 amino acids. V was pared by 2 bases and J by 5 bases, with 4 bases between. Germline V gives CDR1 MNHEY, CDR2 SMNVEV (reference sequence).

This clone was observed once. The chain carries TRBV9 and TRBJ2-5; tentatively, D is TRBD2 (5 bases). Between the trimmed V and J ends, which lost 0 bases and 10 bases, there was a span of 25 bases. The germline CDR1 and CDR2 sequences are SGDLS and YYNGEE. The CDR3 is made up of 17 amino acids. DNA for the CDR3: TGTGCCAGCAGCGTAGTATACCCTCCTACTAGAGAAGAGGACCAGTACTTC. Its translation: CASSVVYPPTREEDQYF.

The chain links TRBV28 to TRBJ2-1, with D maybe TRBD1 (6 bases). This CDR3 comprises 15 residues. V lost 1 base to trimming and J lost 9 bases, with 16 bases between them. Germline values: CDR1 MDHEN, CDR2 SYDVKM. CDR3 residues: CASSLYRVPSGEQFF. The CDR3, as DNA: TGTGCCAGCAGTTTATACAGGGTTCCATCGGGTGAGCAGTTCTTC.

The V and J genes are TRBV18 and TRBJ2-5, with 13 bases matching TRBD2. Per germline, CDR1 KGHSH and CDR2 LQKENI. The CDR3 loop spans 19 amino acids. The trim removed 3 bases at V and 4 bases at J, leaving 14 bases unmatched. CDR3 region: CASSPRTALAGGPGETQYF. DNA of the CDR3: TGTGCCAGCTCACCGAGGACAGCACTAGCGGGAGGGCCAGGAGAGACCCAGTACTTC. The whole variable domain, remainder taken from reference TRBV18 and TRBJ2-5, is NAGVMQNPRHLVRRRGQEARLRCSPMKGHSHVYWYRQLPEEGLKFMVYLQKENIIDESGMPKERFSAEFPKEGPSILRIQQVVRGDSAAYFCASSPRTALAGGPGETQYFGPGTRLLVL.

The V call is TRBV27, the J call TRBJ2-7; D gene unclear. This CDR3 region has 14 residues. Germline V gene sequence: CDR1 MNHEY, CDR2 SMNVEV (reference sequence). V lost 6 bases and J 3 bases, leaving 15 bases between the germline ends. The DNA for the CDR3 is TGTGCCAGCAGCAAACTTGGCGGCCTCTACGAGCAGTACTTC. It yields the protein CASSKLGGLYEQYF.

V gene TRBV5-6 combines with J gene TRBJ2-7, with 10 bases that match TRBD1. Germline trimming cut 4 bases from V and 3 bases from J; bases unmatched to any gene: 4. The CDR3 loop spans 14 amino acids. The germline V gene has CDR1 SGHDT and CDR2 YYEEEE. The CDR3 DNA follows: TGTGCCAGCAGCGGGACAGGGGAAAACTACGAGCAGTACTTC. It translates to CASSGTGENYEQYF.

This rearrangement joins TRBV14 to TRBJ1-5; D possibly corresponds to TRBD1 (6 bases). V was clipped by 3 bases and J by 5 bases, with 8 bases between them. Germline-derived CDR1 and CDR2 are SGHDN and FVKESK. This CDR3 has 13 amino acids. CDR3 sequence: CASSQNRDQPQHF. CDR3 bases: TGTGCCAGCAGCCAGAACAGGGATCAGCCCCAGCATTTT.

This clone was seen only once. The chain joins TRBV7-2 to TRBJ1-2; 8 nucleotides line up with TRBD1. CDR3 size: 16 residues. J lost 1 base, V lost 3 bases, and 7 bases had no gene match. Per germline, CDR1 SGHTA and CDR2 FQGNSA. CDR3 nucleotide sequence: TGTGCCAGCAGCTTGACAGGGGCCCCAAATAACTATGGCTACACCTTC. It yields the protein CASSLTGAPNNYGYTF.

This clone was counted only a few times. The rearrangement joins TRBV10-3 to TRBJ1-2; 10 bases are a match to TRBD1. Germline assignment: CDR1 ENHRY and CDR2 SYGVKD. With 6 bases clipped from V and 4 bases from J, the junction kept 2 bases outside the gene matches. The CDR3 sequence is 13 residues long. The CDR3 reads CAISWTGGYGYTF. The CDR3 DNA reads as TGTGCCATCAGCTGGACAGGGGGCTATGGCTACACCTTC.

The chain links TRBV13 to TRBJ2-7, with D unclear. The V end was cut by 2 bases, the J end by 5 bases, with 7 bases between. The germline V gene encodes CDR1 PRHDT and CDR2 FYEKMQ (reference sequence). The CDR3 totals 12 residues. The CDR3 DNA reads as TGTGCCAGCAGCTTACCGACTGACGAGCAGTACTTC. As protein: CASSLPTDEQYF.

This clone was seen once. The chain uses TRBV7-9 and TRBJ2-7, with 7 bases lining up with TRBD1. The V gene's germline CDR1 is SEHNR and CDR2 FQNEAQ (reference sequence). The V gene end was trimmed by 5 bases and the J gene end by 0 bases; junction bases not matched to a gene: 7. The CDR3 extends over 15 amino acids. The CDR3 loop is CASSPGQTSSYEQYF. The CDR3 coding sequence is TGTGCCAGCAGCCCGGGACAGACGAGCTCCTACGAGCAGTACTTC.

This chain joins TRBV7-3 and TRBJ2-2; D not resolved. CDR3 size: 13 residues. Trimming cost V 5 bases and J 4 bases, with 8 bases left between them. Germline V gene sequence: CDR1 SGHTA, CDR2 FQGTGA. The CDR3 is CASSPYATGELFF. For the CDR3, the DNA is TGTGCCAGCAGCCCCTATGCCACCGGGGAGCTGTTTTTT.